The rows below give T cell receptor beta chains drawn from one sample of a study of human T cells and chemical hapten exposure. TCRdb re-derived calls from the RACE reads in MiXCR, one entry per CDR3 protein. The data contain about 270,000 distinct CDR3 sequences, around 7.7% of them singletons. Sequencing used whole blood, obtained in connection with sensitization to the hapten diphenylcyclopropenone (DPC). The receptors here all came from a man in his late teens or twenties with alopecia areata. Some clones in this sample may be carry-over from other donors' samples. The CDR3 runs from the conserved cysteine through the conserved F or W. The order of the fields is D gene, V gene, clone size, J gene, CDR3 protein, CDR3 DNA. A D gene is named only where the DNA matches it firmly. Size is omitted from some rows. Given values are once, few, many or a class for expanded clones.

>NA|TRBV4-3|few|TRBJ2-3
CASSQEKNTKFTDTQYF
TGCGCCAGCAGCCAAGAGAAGAACACCAAATTCACAGATACGCAGTATTTT
>NA|TRBV29-1|many|TRBJ2-6
CSALIRRHGLSGANVLTF
TGCAGCGCCCTCATTAGGAGACACGGACTCTCTGGGGCCAACGTCCTGACTTTC
>TRBD1|TRBV6-5|few|TRBJ2-5
CASSGMTGVSRQTQYF
TGTGCCAGCAGTGGAATGACAGGGGTCTCGAGGCAGACCCAGTACTTC
>NA|TRBV7-2|many|TRBJ1-1
CASSRGLGGTEAFF
TGTGCCAGCAGCCGAGGCCTGGGAGGCACTGAAGCTTTCTTT
>NA|TRBV28|NA|TRBJ2-1
CASSTGLDEQFF
TGTGCCAGCAGCACAGGGCTCGATGAGCAGTTCTTC
>NA|TRBV29-1|many|TRBJ2-7
CSVEDHSRLGAYEQYF
TGCAGCGTTGAAGATCACTCTCGACTGGGGGCCTACGAGCAGTACTTC
>NA|TRBV5-1|many|TRBJ2-5
CASSWDIQETQYF
TGCGCCAGCAGCTGGGACATACAAGAGACCCAGTACTTC
>NA|TRBV12-3/TRBV12-4|once|TRBJ2-3
CASSFRALGRRTDTQYF
TGTGCCAGCAGTTTTCGCGCTTTGGGTCGGCGCACAGATACGCAGTATTTT
>NA|TRBV3-1|few|TRBJ1-5
CASSPQGFQPQHF
TGTGCCAGCAGCCCCCAGGGGTTTCAGCCCCAGCATTTT
>NA|TRBV12-3/TRBV12-4|many|TRBJ1-1
CASSPRQDPNTEAFF
TGTGCCAGCAGTCCCCGACAGGACCCGAACACTGAAGCTTTCTTT
>NA|TRBV25-1|many|TRBJ2-1
CASSEGLPSYNEQFF
TGTGCCAGCAGTGAAGGACTTCCCTCCTACAATGAGCAGTTCTTC
>NA|TRBV5-1|few|TRBJ2-7
CASSPRRDHEQYF
TGCGCCAGCAGCCCGAGGAGGGACCACGAGCAGTACTTC
>NA|TRBV10-3|NA|TRBJ2-5
CAISEGQETQYF
TGTGCCATCAGTGAGGGGCAAGAGACCCAGTACTTC
>NA|TRBV12-3/TRBV12-4|NA|TRBJ2-2
CASSFQRADTGELFF
TGTGCCAGCAGTTTCCAGAGAGCCGACACCGGGGAGCTGTTTTTT